The 11 T cell receptor beta chains listed next were all sequenced from one sample in a study of molecular identifiers for immune sequencing clone quantification. A single record per CDR3 protein comes from TCRdb applying MiXCR to the PCR reads. The data contain around 94,000 distinct CDR3 sequences, about a third of them singletons. The sample consisted of naive CD8+ T cells from blood, with Jurkat cell RNA spiked in. Subset meaning: FACS-sorted CD8+CD4-CCR7+CD45RA+ naive T cells. Receptor source: a human donor in good health. Some libraries in this study had Jurkat cell RNA spiked in.

The chain uses TRBV12-3 or TRBV12-4 and TRBJ2-3, with 7 bases identical to TRBD2. CDR3 length: 14 amino acids. Losses at the gene ends were 7 bases for V and 1 base for J; bases not matched to a gene: 5. The CDR3 coding sequence is TGTGCCAGCACTTCCCGGGAGGGCACAGATACGCAGTATTTT. This codes for CASTSREGTDTQYF.

Points on this clonotype: A much bigger clone sits one base away, suggesting this may be a read error. The chain links TRBV5-3 to TRBJ1-5; D unresolved. TRBV5-3 is noted as an ORF with a role that remains uncertain. CDR3 length: 16 amino acids. The DNA for the CDR3 is TGTGCCAGCAGCTTGTATGGAGACTATAGCAATCTGCCCCAGCATTTT. Protein sequence: CASSLYGDYSNLPQHF.

This clonotype was seen a handful of times. The CDR3 DNA reads as TGCAGTGCTAGGAAGGCGGGAACGGGAGGCCAAGAGACCCAGTACTTC. Translating gives CSARKAGTGGQETQYF. This chain connects TRBV20-1 to TRBJ2-5; TRBD2 agrees at 7 bases. V lost 3 bases, J lost 1 base, and 11 bases stayed unmatched. Germline loops: CDR1 DFQATT, CDR2 SNEGSKA (reference sequence). The CDR3 is 16 residues long.

A word on this clonotype: The germline gene is not matched at one end of the junction; a read error may be the cause. The chain uses TRBV29-1 and TRBJ1-2; D uncertain. The CDR3 runs to 13 residues. Germline-derived CDR1 and CDR2 are SQVTM and ANQGSEA. CDR3 DNA: TGCAGCGTTGATACTGGGGAAAACTATGTCTACACCTTC. Residues: CSVDTGENYVYTF.

This clonotype was picked up a small number of times. The chain uses TRBV29-1 and TRBJ2-7; TRBD1 might be the D (6 bases). Germline CDR1 reads SQVTM; CDR2 reads ANQGSEA. Trimming removed 5 bases from V and 2 bases from J, with 13 bases in between. The CDR3 is 13 amino acids. CDR3 protein: CSVRTVYTYEQYF. DNA of the CDR3: TGCAGCGTTCGGACAGTTTACACCTACGAGCAGTACTTC.

This clonotype has just one count. The V and J genes are TRBV6-6 and TRBJ2-7, with D perhaps matching TRBD1 (6 bases). The CDR3 runs to 17 residues. From germline, CDR1 is MNHNY and CDR2 SVGAGI (reference sequence). Trimming stripped 2 bases from V and 5 bases from J, with 22 bases between. CDR3 in amino acids: CASSYLAVLQQGDEQYF. In DNA, the CDR3 is TGTGCCAGCAGTTACCTTGCCGTCCTACAACAGGGTGACGAGCAGTACTTC.

This clonotype was recorded at least ten times. This chain connects TRBV7-8 to TRBJ1-5; 8 nucleotides align to TRBD1. CDR1 and CDR2 from the germline V gene are SGHVS and FQNEAQ. This CDR3 comprises 16 residues. J gave up 4 bases and V 2 bases, and 7 bases lay outside the gene matches. The CDR3 sequence: CASSLIGQGINQPQHF. The CDR3 coding sequence is TGTGCCAGCAGCTTAATTGGACAGGGAATAAATCAGCCCCAGCATTTT.

The chain employs TRBV19 and TRBJ1-1, with D hard to call. The CDR3 has 14 amino acids. Germline values: CDR1 LNHDA, CDR2 SQIVND (reference sequence). V lost 3 bases and J 2 bases, leaving 10 bases between the germline ends. The CDR3 is CASSISIENTEAFF. The DNA of the CDR3 is TGTGCCAGTAGTATCTCGATAGAAAACACTGAAGCTTTCTTT.

This clonotype was seen many times. The CDR3 DNA follows: TGTGCCAGCAGCTTAATCGGTACTGAAGCTTTCTTT. Amino acids: CASSLIGTEAFF. This chain connects TRBV13 to TRBJ1-1; D is undetermined. This CDR3 region has 12 residues. Germline CDR1 PRHDT, CDR2 FYEKMQ (reference sequence). Deletions cut 2 bases from V and 5 bases from J, with 6 bases between.

The V and J genes are TRBV29-1 and TRBJ2-5; possible D gene TRBD1, 6 bases. CDR3 length: 14 residues. V was shortened by 4 bases and J by 2 bases, with 14 bases between the two germline ends. Germline CDR1 and CDR2: SQVTM and ANQGSEA. CDR3 protein: CSVAPGAIQETQYF. The CDR3 DNA follows: TGCAGCGTTGCCCCAGGGGCTATACAAGAGACCCAGTACTTC. The full variable domain, in which reference TRBV29-1 and TRBJ2-5 provide the parts outside the CDR3, is SAVISQKPSRDICQRGTSLTIQCQVDSQVTMMFWYRQQPGQSLTLIATANQGSEATYESGFVIDKFPISRPNLTFSTLTVSNMSPEDSSIYLCSVAPGAIQETQYFGPGTRLLVL.

This clonotype turned up a few times. The rearrangement uses TRBV19 and TRBJ2-3; TRBD2 matches at 9 bases. After removal of 6 bases from V and 6 bases from J, the junction contained 10 bases not matched to a gene. The CDR3 spans 15 residues. The germline CDR1 and CDR2 sequences are LNHDA and SQIVND (reference sequence). CDR3 region: CASSNSGSWADTQYF. The CDR3 DNA reads as TGTGCCAGTAGCAATAGCGGGAGCTGGGCGGATACGCAGTATTTT.